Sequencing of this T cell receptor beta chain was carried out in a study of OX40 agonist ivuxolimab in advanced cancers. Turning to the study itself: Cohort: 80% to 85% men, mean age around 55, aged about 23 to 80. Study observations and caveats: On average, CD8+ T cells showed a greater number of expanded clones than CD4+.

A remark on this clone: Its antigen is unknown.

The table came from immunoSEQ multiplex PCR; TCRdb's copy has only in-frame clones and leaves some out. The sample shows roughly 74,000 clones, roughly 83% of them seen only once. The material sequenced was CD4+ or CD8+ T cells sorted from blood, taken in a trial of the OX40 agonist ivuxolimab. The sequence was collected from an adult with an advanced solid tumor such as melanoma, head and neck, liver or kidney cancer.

The CDR3 sequence is CASTRGGGEKLFF. Here the CDR3 DNA reads TGTGCCAGCACCAGGGGGGGAGGTGAAAAACTGTTTTTT. The gene calls are TRBV6-5 and TRBJ1-4; TRBD1 matches 7 bases. Germline V gives CDR1 MNHEY, CDR2 SVGAGI. This CDR3 has 13 residues. The junction had 6 bases not matched to a gene; V was cut back by 7 bases and J by 7 bases.